The clone carrying this T cell receptor (beta chain) was observed a single time. Antigen unknown. This record comes from a study of T cell responses to AZD1222 COVID-19 vaccine. Study outcomes and limitations: Dominant at 160-218 and 743-854, vaccine-associated CD4 TCRs also spanned spike.

Profiled with immunoSEQ multiplex PCR; TCRdb holds only in-frame clones, not every one. The table lists about 89,000 clones, approximately 90% of them singletons. The receptor's source is an adult who received the AZD1222 COVID-19 vaccine. Source: peripheral blood, taken 28 days after the second AZD1222 dose.

In DNA, the CDR3 is TGTGCCATCAGTCCGAGGACTAGCGGACAAGAGACCCAGTACTTC. Translated, it gives CAISPRTSGQETQYF. This chain joins TRBV10-3 and TRBJ2-5; 10 bases fit TRBD2. The CDR3 sequence is 15 residues long. J gave up 2 bases and V 5 bases, and 5 bases lay outside the gene matches. In germline, CDR1 is ENHRY, CDR2 SYGVKD.